This T cell receptor beta chain was identified during a study of cytomegalovirus exposure and HLA in healthy donors. Overall study results and limits: Among TCR beta chains, those listed as cytomegalovirus-associated numbered over 150. The finding came from a later analysis; first-cohort TCR clusters tended to co-occur in the roughly 120 validation repertoires.

The assay was immunoSEQ multiplex PCR, and TCRdb's table has in-frame clones only and misses some. The sample holds 100,000 or so clones, approximately 90% seen once. J lost 4 bases, V lost 6 bases, and 5 bases had no gene match. The CDR3 contains 14 residues. Germline V lookup: CDR1 MNHEY, CDR2 SMNVEV (reference sequence). Note on this clone: The antigen is undetermined.

Sequenced input: PBMCs. This clonotype originated in a woman in her thirties in good health and CMV-seronegative. V usage is TRBV27 and J usage is TRBJ2-7, with 11 nucleotides matching TRBD1. The CDR3 loop reads CASSRTGGRYEQYF. CDR3 in DNA: TGTGCCAGCAGCAGGACAGGGGGCCGATACGAGCAGTACTTC.